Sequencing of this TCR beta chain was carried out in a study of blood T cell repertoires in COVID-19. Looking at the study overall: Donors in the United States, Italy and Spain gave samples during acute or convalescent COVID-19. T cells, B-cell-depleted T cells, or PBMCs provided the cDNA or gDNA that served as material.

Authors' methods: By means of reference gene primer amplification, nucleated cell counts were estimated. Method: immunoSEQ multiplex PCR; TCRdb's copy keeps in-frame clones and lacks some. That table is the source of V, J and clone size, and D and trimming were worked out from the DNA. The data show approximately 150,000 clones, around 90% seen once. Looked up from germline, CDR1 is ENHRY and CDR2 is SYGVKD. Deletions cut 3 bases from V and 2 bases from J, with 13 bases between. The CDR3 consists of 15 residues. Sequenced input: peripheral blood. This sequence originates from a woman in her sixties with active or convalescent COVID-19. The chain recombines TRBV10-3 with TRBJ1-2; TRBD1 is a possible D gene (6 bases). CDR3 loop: CAISDSGGFNYGYTF. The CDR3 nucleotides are TGTGCCATCAGTGACTCGGGGGGCTTCAACTATGGCTACACCTTC.